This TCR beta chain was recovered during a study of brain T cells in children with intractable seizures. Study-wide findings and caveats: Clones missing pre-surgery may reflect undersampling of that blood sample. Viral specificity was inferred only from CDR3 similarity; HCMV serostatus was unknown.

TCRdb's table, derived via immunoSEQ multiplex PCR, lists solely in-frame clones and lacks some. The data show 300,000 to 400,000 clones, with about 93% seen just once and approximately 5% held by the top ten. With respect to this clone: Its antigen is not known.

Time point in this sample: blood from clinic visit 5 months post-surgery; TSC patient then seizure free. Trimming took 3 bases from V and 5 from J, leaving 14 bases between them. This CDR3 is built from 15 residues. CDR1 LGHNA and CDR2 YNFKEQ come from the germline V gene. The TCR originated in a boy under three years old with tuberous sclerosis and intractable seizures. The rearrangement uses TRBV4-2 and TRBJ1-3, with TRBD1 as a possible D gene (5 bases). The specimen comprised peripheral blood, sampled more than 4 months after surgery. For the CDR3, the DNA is TGTGCCAGCAGCCATGGGGGGGGTCGGAGAAACACCATATATTTT. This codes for CASSHGGGRRNTIYF.